This T cell receptor beta chain appears in the sequencing data of a study of blood T cells in healthy people across ages. The extraction recovered at least 5.5 micrograms of total RNA per sample. Trimming at V came to 7 bases and at J to 1 base, leaving 4 bases not matched to a gene. The germline gives CDR1 MNHEY, CDR2 SMNVEV (reference sequence). This CDR3 has 14 residues. The use of a sample-barcoded 5' primer and a J-beta primer mix characterized a second PCR of about 7 to 12 cycles. Samples each returned at least 3 million CDR3-containing paired-end reads. TCRdb re-analysed the 5' RACE reads in MiXCR, keeping a single row per CDR3 protein. The sample holds over a million distinct CDR3 sequences, roughly 40% seen once.

This TCR derives from a woman between 18 and 30 years old in good health. The V call is TRBV27, the J call TRBJ2-3, with 8 bases lining up with TRBD2. The sample consisted of blood. CDR3 sequence: CASKVSGGTDTQYF. For the CDR3, the DNA is TGTGCCAGCAAGGTTAGCGGGGGCACAGATACGCAGTATTTT.